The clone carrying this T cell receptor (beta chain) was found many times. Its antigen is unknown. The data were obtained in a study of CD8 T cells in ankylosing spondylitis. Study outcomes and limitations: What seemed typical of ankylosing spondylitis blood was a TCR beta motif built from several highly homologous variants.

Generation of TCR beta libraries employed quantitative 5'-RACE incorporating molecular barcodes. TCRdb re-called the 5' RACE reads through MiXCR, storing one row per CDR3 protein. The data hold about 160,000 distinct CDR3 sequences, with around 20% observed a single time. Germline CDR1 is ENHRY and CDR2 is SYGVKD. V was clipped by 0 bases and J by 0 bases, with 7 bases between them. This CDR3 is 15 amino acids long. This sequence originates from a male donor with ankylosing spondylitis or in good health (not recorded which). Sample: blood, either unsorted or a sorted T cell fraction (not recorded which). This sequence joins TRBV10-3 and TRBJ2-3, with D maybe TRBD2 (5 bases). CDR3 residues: CAISESLASTDTQYF. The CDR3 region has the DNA TGTGCCATCAGTGAGTCTCTAGCCAGCACAGATACGCAGTATTTT.